A single sample gave rise to the 14 T cell receptor beta chains below, sequenced in a study of beta chain features in type 1 diabetes. These receptors have no known antigen. Expressed TCRB transcripts were sequenced after all isolated RNA was converted to cDNA. Assay: immunoSEQ multiplex PCR; the TCRdb copy retains only in-frame clones and omits some. The sample lists over 200,000 clones, approximately 10% occurring once. Study-level points and caveats: Patients with Type 1 diabetes showed moderately but significantly shorter TCRB CDR3s in all four CD4+ subsets.

The sequenced sample consisted of naive CD4+ T cells from blood. The origin of the receptors is a man aged 25 to 45 with type 1 diabetes.

This clone was counted a few times. Here the CDR3 reads CATSNSGGETQYF. The CDR3 DNA reads TGTGCCACTTCAAATAGCGGGGGAGAGACCCAGTACTTC. The chain combines TRBV19 with TRBJ2-5, with TRBD2 identical over 9 bases. The CDR3 extends over 13 amino acids. Trimming at V came to 10 bases and at J to 4 bases, leaving 7 bases not matched to a gene. Looked up from germline, CDR1 is LNHDA and CDR2 is SQIVND (reference sequence).

This clone was recorded a few times. This chain uses TRBV6-5 with TRBJ2-7; D remains unclear. Germline CDR1 reads MNHEY; CDR2 reads SVGAGI. The CDR3 is 12 amino acids. V shed 5 bases and J shed 4 bases, with 9 bases lying between them. The CDR3 reads CASSESRYEQYF. The DNA of the CDR3 is TGTGCCAGCAGTGAATCCAGGTACGAGCAGTACTTC.

This clone has just a few counts. The J gene is TRBJ1-3, the V gene TRBV7-3; D is ambiguous. Germline CDR1 SGHTA, CDR2 FQGTGA. The CDR3 is made up of 15 amino acids. V was shortened by 2 bases and J by 5 bases, with 13 bases between the two germline ends. CDR3 in DNA: TGTGCCAGCAGCTTATCCCCTGGTAACAGAAACACCATATATTTT. Translation gives CASSLSPGNRNTIYF.

V gene TRBV4-1 combines with J gene TRBJ1-2; unclear D gene. This CDR3 spans 17 amino acids. Germline V gene data show CDR1 as MGHRA and CDR2 as YSYEKL. With 4 bases removed from V and 8 bases from J, the gap between germline ends came to 26 bases. The CDR3 spells CASSPREGSVSSMGYTF. In nucleotides, the CDR3 is TGCGCCAGCAGCCCGCGGGAGGGTTCAGTCTCTAGCATGGGCTACACCTTC.

This clone was picked up a small number of times. The V and J genes are TRBV4-2 and TRBJ2-7; 11 nucleotides match TRBD1. The CDR3 covers 17 residues. Per germline, CDR1 LGHNA and CDR2 YNFKEQ. V was pared by 2 bases and J by 2 bases, with 8 bases of the junction left unmatched. CDR3 sequence: CASSQPRGTGGAYEQYF. CDR3 bases: TGTGCCAGCAGCCAACCCCGCGGGACAGGGGGGGCCTACGAGCAGTACTTC.

This clone turned up a few times. The rearrangement joins TRBV2 to TRBJ1-6, with 7 bases lining up with TRBD1. There are 13 residues in the CDR3. V was clipped by 6 bases and J by 14 bases; unmatched bases: 10. Germline CDR1 reads SNHLY; CDR2 reads FYNNEI. The CDR3 region is CASRGQSLSALHF. The CDR3 coding sequence is TGTGCCAGCAGGGGACAGAGCTTATCGGCCCTCCACTTT.

The CDR3: CAWSRRLSNQPQHF. CDR3 nucleotide sequence: TGTGCCTGGAGTAGACGACTCAGCAATCAGCCCCAGCATTTT. This chain joins TRBV30 and TRBJ1-5; D gene uncertain. The length of the CDR3 is 14 residues. Trimming shortened V by 2 bases and J by 1 base, and 9 bases separated the two germline ends. Germline V gene sequence: CDR1 GTSNPN, CDR2 SVGIG (reference sequence).

This clone was seen more than once but under ten times. The CDR3 loop reads CASSSVGGEPLYNEQFF. DNA of the CDR3: TGTGCCAGCAGCTCGGTGGGCGGGGAACCCCTTTACAATGAGCAGTTCTTC. V gene TRBV7-2 combines with J gene TRBJ2-1; possibly TRBD2 for D (6 bases). The V gene's germline CDR1 is SGHTA and CDR2 FQGNSA. V was shortened by 4 bases and J by 4 bases, with 20 bases between the two germline ends. The CDR3 sequence is 17 residues long. Combining the CDR3 with reference TRBV7-2 and TRBJ2-1 gives the whole variable domain GAGVSQSPSNKVTEKGKDVELRCDPISGHTALYWYRQSLGQGLEFLIYFQGNSAPDKSGLPSDRFSAERTGGSVSTLTIQRTQQEDSAVYLCASSSVGGEPLYNEQFFGPGTRLTVL.

This clone was counted a few times. In DNA form, the CDR3 reads TGTGCCAGCAGTCCCTCCCTAGGACAGGGAAGAACTGGGGCCAACGTCCTGACTTTC. Translating gives CASSPSLGQGRTGANVLTF. The chain carries TRBV2 and TRBJ2-6; 8 bases agree with TRBD1. This CDR3 comprises 19 residues. J gave up 2 bases and V 5 bases, and 14 bases lay outside the gene matches. Germline V gene lookup returns CDR1 SNHLY and CDR2 FYNNEI.

This chain links TRBV6-6 with TRBJ2-3; TRBD2 aligns across 8 bases. The CDR3 loop spans 16 amino acids. Trimming at V came to 5 bases and at J to 4 bases, leaving 11 bases not matched to a gene. Germline values: CDR1 MNHNY, CDR2 SVGAGI (reference sequence). Here the CDR3 DNA reads TGTGCCAGCAGTCCCGCCGGGGGGGCAGGGGCAGATACGCAGTATTTT. Its protein product is CASSPAGGAGADTQYF.

The genes are TRBV4-1 and TRBJ2-7, with D perhaps TRBD1 (5 bases). V shed 4 bases and J shed 0 bases, with 13 bases lying between them. From germline, CDR1 is MGHRA and CDR2 YSYEKL. This CDR3 comprises 15 residues. The CDR3 here is CASSRFDSSSYEQYF. Written as DNA, the CDR3 is TGCGCCAGCAGCCGATTCGACAGCAGCTCCTACGAGCAGTACTTC.

This clone appeared a few times. The chain employs TRBV5-4 and TRBJ1-2, with a possible D match to TRBD1 (5 bases). The CDR3 has 15 amino acids. The V gene lost 0 bases and the J gene lost 5 bases, with 14 bases spanning the gap. CDR1 SGHNT and CDR2 YYREEE come from the germline V gene (reference sequence). The CDR3 here is CASSLGQTTWYGYTF. For the CDR3, the DNA is TGTGCCAGCAGCTTGGGACAGACAACTTGGTATGGCTACACCTTC. Full variable domain (remainder filled in from reference TRBV5-4 and TRBJ1-2): ETGVTQSPTHLIKTRGQQVTLRCSSQSGHNTVSWYQQALGQGPQFIFQYYREEENGRGNFPPRFSGLQFPNYSSELNVNALELDDSALYLCASSLGQTTWYGYTFGSGTRLTVV.

This clone has just a few counts. This chain connects TRBV7-8 to TRBJ1-5; TRBD1 agrees at 7 bases. Trimming at V came to 5 bases and at J to 1 base, leaving 5 bases not matched to a gene. CDR1 is SGHVS, CDR2 FQNEAQ, per germline. This CDR3 contains 15 residues. CDR3 coding DNA: TGTGCCAGCAGCAGCCGGACAGGAAGCAATCAGCCCCAGCATTTT. Translation gives CASSSRTGSNQPQHF.

V is TRBV20-1 and J is TRBJ2-5; D gene ambiguous. From germline, CDR1 is DFQATT and CDR2 SNEGSKA (reference sequence). The CDR3 is made up of 11 amino acids. V was trimmed by 5 bases and J by 5 bases, leaving 9 bases between them. The CDR3 coding sequence is TGCAGTGCTCTCCTCTCCGAGACCCAGTACTTC. Its protein product is CSALLSETQYF.